The 19 T cell receptor beta chains given below trace back to one sample, sequenced in a study of shared clonotypes between healthy human individuals. The table came from immunoSEQ multiplex PCR; TCRdb's copy has only in-frame clones and leaves some out. The sample yields 1.5 million to 1.9 million clones, under 99% seen once. Sequencing used naive CD4+ T cells sorted from blood. As to subset: CD45RA+ positively selected. The receptors stem from a man between 25 and 39 years old in good health.

The chain joins TRBV9 to TRBJ1-3; tentatively, D is TRBD1 (6 bases). CDR1 and CDR2 from the germline V gene are SGDLS and YYNGEE. The CDR3 loop spans 16 amino acids. Trimming stripped 3 bases from V and 3 bases from J, with 16 bases between. CDR3 sequence: CASSGHGTSGGNTIYF. CDR3 sequence (DNA): TGTGCCAGCAGCGGTCACGGGACAAGCGGTGGAAACACCATATATTTT. Drawing the rest from reference TRBV9 and TRBJ1-3, the complete variable domain is DSGVTQTPKHLITATGQRVTLRCSPRSGDLSVYWYQQSLDQGLQFLIQYYNGEERAKGNILERFSAQQFPDLHSELNLSSLELGDSALYFCASSGHGTSGGNTIYFGEGSWLTVV.

This CDR3 is CASSRIRGRGTEAFF. CDR3 bases: TGTGCCAGCAGCCGTATTCGGGGAAGAGGTACTGAAGCTTTCTTT. The V call is TRBV7-2, the J call TRBJ1-1; D is undetermined. The V gene's germline CDR1 is SGHTA and CDR2 FQGNSA. V was trimmed by 5 bases and J by 5 bases, leaving 18 bases between them. The CDR3 spans 15 residues.

The chain uses TRBV7-9 and TRBJ2-1, with D possibly matching TRBD1 (5 bases). Trimming removed 6 bases at V and 0 bases at J, with 12 bases between. Germline V gives CDR1 SEHNR, CDR2 FQNEAQ (reference sequence). The length of the CDR3 is 15 residues. The CDR3 loop reads CASSSGSSSYNEQFF. The CDR3 DNA follows: TGTGCCAGCAGTTCAGGGTCGAGCTCCTACAATGAGCAGTTCTTC. The entire variable domain, with the rest obtained from reference TRBV7-9 and TRBJ2-1, is as follows: DTGVSQNPRHKITKRGQNVTFRCDPISEHNRLYWYRQTLGQGPEFLTYFQNEAQLEKSRLLSDRFSAERPKGSFSTLEIQRTEQGDSAMYLCASSSGSSSYNEQFFGPGTRLTVL.

This rearrangement joins TRBV6-1 to TRBJ2-7; tentative D call: TRBD2 (5 bases). V lost 10 bases and J 4 bases, leaving 17 bases between the germline ends. In germline, CDR1 is MNHNS, CDR2 SASEGT. The CDR3 has 13 residues. CDR3 nucleotide sequence: TGTGCCATCCAAGGTAGCGCCCTGTACGAGCAGTACTTC. Its translation is CAIQGSALYEQYF.

The rearrangement links TRBV10-3 to TRBJ1-1, with no clear D. This CDR3 region has 16 residues. CDR1 is ENHRY and CDR2 is SYGVKD in the germline V gene. Deletions cut 0 bases from V and 4 bases from J, with 15 bases between. CDR3 nucleotides: TGTGCCATCAGTGAGTCGATATCGGTCCGAGGCACTGAAGCTTTCTTT. It encodes CAISESISVRGTEAFF.

CDR3 amino acids: CASSLASGRAYEQYF. The CDR3 DNA reads as TGTGCCAGCAGCTTAGCCAGCGGGAGGGCCTACGAGCAGTACTTC. The chain carries TRBV7-6 and TRBJ2-7; the match to TRBD2 covers 10 bases. V was clipped by 0 bases and J by 2 bases; unmatched bases: 1. This CDR3 is 15 amino acids long. Germline V gene sequence: CDR1 SGHVS, CDR2 FNYEAQ.

This clone was observed once. The chain is built from TRBV14 and TRBJ2-5; TRBD1 is a possible D gene (6 bases). This CDR3 has 16 amino acids. Germline V gene sequence: CDR1 SGHDN, CDR2 FVKESK. V was trimmed by 3 bases and J by 8 bases, leaving 22 bases between them. For the CDR3, the DNA is TGTGCCAGCAGCCAGGGCGAGGTACAGGGAAGAAAAACCCAGTACTTC. It yields the protein CASSQGEVQGRKTQYF.

This rearrangement joins TRBV7-3 to TRBJ1-1; D perhaps matches TRBD1 (5 bases). The ends were cut back, 2 bases at V and 1 base at J, with 5 bases in the middle. The CDR3 length is 13 residues. Germline lookup yields CDR1 SGHTA and CDR2 FQGTGA. CDR3 residues: CASSLGQNTEAFF. CDR3 bases: TGTGCCAGCAGCTTAGGACAGAACACTGAAGCTTTCTTT.

The genes are TRBV27 and TRBJ2-7; D is tentatively TRBD1 or TRBD2 (5 bases each). This CDR3 is 14 amino acids long. CDR1 and CDR2 from the germline V gene are MNHEY and SMNVEV (reference sequence). The V end was cut by 5 bases, the J end by 2 bases, with 13 bases between. CDR3: CASSLSGAPYEQYF. CDR3 coding DNA: TGTGCCAGCAGTCTCTCCGGGGCCCCCTACGAGCAGTACTTC.

The V gene is TRBV20-1, the J gene TRBJ2-3; D unclear. The CDR3 runs 10 residues. Germline V gene lookup returns CDR1 DFQATT and CDR2 SNEGSKA (reference sequence). V lost 6 bases and J 5 bases, leaving 6 bases between the germline ends. The chain's CDR3 is CSAKLDTQYF. The CDR3 coding sequence is TGCAGTGCCAAACTAGATACGCAGTATTTT.

V gene TRBV19 combines with J gene TRBJ2-3; D not resolved. V dropped 5 bases and J dropped 6 bases, with 9 bases sitting between them. The germline V gene has CDR1 LNHDA and CDR2 SQIVND (reference sequence). CDR3 length: 12 residues. DNA of the CDR3: TGTGCCAGTAGTGTACGGTTTGATACGCAGTATTTT. Protein: CASSVRFDTQYF.

This chain uses TRBV4-2 with TRBJ1-5; D perhaps matches TRBD1 (5 bases). Per the germline V gene, CDR1 is LGHNA and CDR2 is YNFKEQ. Trimming stripped 5 bases from V and 4 bases from J, with 15 bases between. This CDR3 contains 15 residues. CDR3 sequence (DNA): TGTGCCAGCAGCTTCGAAGGGGCGGGTAATCAGCCCCAGCATTTT. Encoded protein: CASSFEGAGNQPQHF.

In the case of this clone: Within the sample, other DNA sequences also encode this same CDR3. The J gene is TRBJ2-2, the V gene TRBV5-1, with no clear D. V lost 0 bases and J 3 bases, leaving 9 bases between the germline ends. Germline assignment: CDR1 SGHRS and CDR2 YFSETQ. This CDR3 has 15 residues. This chain's CDR3 is CASSLGFGDTGELFF. CDR3 nucleotide sequence: TGCGCCAGCAGCTTGGGGTTCGGTGACACCGGGGAGCTGTTTTTT.

This clone appeared once. V gene TRBV5-1 combines with J gene TRBJ2-5; D unresolved. V was pared by 5 bases and J by 5 bases, with 16 bases between. The CDR3 covers 14 residues. Germline CDR1 SGHRS, CDR2 YFSETQ. The CDR3 region has the DNA TGCGCCAGCAGACTTGGCCAGCATCTGGAGACCCAGTACTTC. Its translation: CASRLGQHLETQYF.

This chain connects TRBV12-2 to TRBJ1-2. TRBV12-2 has pseudogene status. CDR3 length: 12 residues. CDR3 in amino acids: CATRGSCYGYTF. CDR3 DNA sequence: TGTGCAACTCGAGGCTCTTGCTATGGCTACACCTTC.

This chain uses TRBV4-3 with TRBJ2-7, with a tentative D call TRBD1 (5 bases). From germline, CDR1 is LGHNA and CDR2 YSLEER. The CDR3 has 14 residues. V was cut by 3 bases and J by 3 bases, with 12 bases left in between. CDR3 coding DNA: TGCGCCAGCAGCCATCAAATCGACAGCTACGAGCAGTACTTC. Translating it yields CASSHQIDSYEQYF.

The chain carries TRBV19 and TRBJ1-5; D is ambiguous. Germline V lookup: CDR1 LNHDA, CDR2 SQIVND (reference sequence). The CDR3 runs to 13 residues. Trimming stripped 7 bases from V and 4 bases from J, with 11 bases between. CDR3 region: CASKDTINQPQHF. DNA of the CDR3: TGTGCCAGTAAAGACACCATAAATCAGCCCCAGCATTTT.

This chain links TRBV5-8 with TRBJ2-2; D is ambiguous. This CDR3 is built from 12 residues. The germline V and J ends were trimmed by 2 bases and 5 bases, with 4 bases remaining between them. The germline V gene encodes CDR1 SGHTS and CDR2 YDEGEE. Here the CDR3 reads CASSLQTGELFF. The CDR3 DNA reads TGTGCCAGCAGCTTACAGACCGGGGAGCTGTTTTTT.

The J gene is TRBJ2-7, the V gene TRBV5-1, with 9 positions matching TRBD2. CDR3 length: 14 residues. With 3 bases clipped from V and 6 bases from J, the junction kept 7 bases outside the gene matches. CDR1 is SGHRS, CDR2 YFSETQ, per germline. The CDR3 loop reads CASSSVSGSLEQYF. Written as DNA, the CDR3 is TGCGCCAGCAGCTCTGTTAGCGGGAGTCTCGAGCAGTACTTC.